The clone carrying this TCR beta chain was seen a few times. Individuals aged roughly 18 to 90 years were recruited from 24 US areas. Two negative PCRs, clearance, or symptom resolution had been documented for recovered Cohort 3 donors. Under the authors' procedure: Amplification from reference gene primers served as the basis for estimated nucleated cell counts. Sequenced by immunoSEQ multiplex PCR; TCRdb stores in-frame clones only, minus some. V and J calls and clone size are as listed in that table; D and trimming were resolved from the DNA. The repertoire holds roughly 190,000 clones, 82% seen once, with 12% in the top ten. The data belong to a study of blood T cell repertoires in COVID-19. Overall study: PBMCs, B-cell-depleted T cells, or T cells were the source of the cDNA or gDNA that made up the material.

Looked up from germline, CDR1 is SGHTA and CDR2 is FQGNSA. The CDR3 is made up of 16 amino acids. J gave up 1 base and V 2 bases, and 4 bases lay outside the gene matches. The origin of this receptor is a man aged 40-49 years who had recovered from COVID-19. Input material: PBMCs or T cells enriched from blood (not recorded which). This chain uses TRBV7-2 with TRBJ2-1; TRBD1 matches 8 bases. The CDR3 spells CASSLIGDRSYNEQFF. The DNA for the CDR3 is TGTGCCAGCAGCTTAATCGGGGACAGGTCCTACAATGAGCAGTTCTTC.